The clone carrying this T cell receptor (beta chain) was observed many times. Sequencing was performed with immunoSEQ multiplex PCR; in TCRdb, only in-frame clones are kept and a portion is missing. This sample has approximately 300,000 clones, with just over 85% found just once. This sample was taken from a study of blood T cell repertoires in COVID-19. Study-level information: Italy, Spain and the United States were the sources of the convalescent and acute COVID-19 samples. T cells, B-cell-depleted T cells, or PBMCs provided the cDNA or gDNA that served as material.

Grouping used clinical history reported by participants in a survey and questionnaire. Cohort 3 recovery required two negative PCRs, clearance, or symptom resolution. Germline CDR1 and CDR2: KGHSH and LQKENI. The CDR3 is 15 amino acids. Trimming shortened V by 1 base and J by 7 bases, and 16 bases separated the two germline ends. The origin of this receptor is a man aged 30-40 years who had recovered from COVID-19. The gene calls are TRBV18 and TRBJ1-1, with D tentatively TRBD1 (5 bases). Specimen: PBMCs or T cells enriched from blood (not recorded which). In nucleotides, the CDR3 is TGTGCCAGCTCACCACGCATGGGAGGGGAGGATGAAGCTTTCTTT. Translation gives CASSPRMGGEDEAFF. Variable domain in full (rest from reference TRBV18 and TRBJ1-1): NAGVMQNPRHLVRRRGQEARLRCSPMKGHSHVYWYRQLPEEGLKFMVYLQKENIIDESGMPKERFSAEFPKEGPSILRIQQVVRGDSAAYFCASSPRMGGEDEAFFGQGTRLTVV.